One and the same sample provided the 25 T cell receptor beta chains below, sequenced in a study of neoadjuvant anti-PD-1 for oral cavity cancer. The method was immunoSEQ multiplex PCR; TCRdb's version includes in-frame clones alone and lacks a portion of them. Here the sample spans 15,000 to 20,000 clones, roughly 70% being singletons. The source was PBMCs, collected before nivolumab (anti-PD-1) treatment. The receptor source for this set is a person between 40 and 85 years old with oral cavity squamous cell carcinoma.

In DNA, the CDR3 is TGCGCCAGCAGTGAGACCCTAACAGGGGCGACTACCTACGAGCAGTACTTC. The encoded protein is CASSETLTGATTYEQYF. The V call is TRBV10-1, the J call TRBJ2-7; 7 bases line up with TRBD1. The germline gives CDR1 WNHNN, CDR2 SYGVQD (reference sequence). The CDR3 is made up of 17 amino acids. The V and J ends lost 2 bases and 2 bases, in that order; junction bases with no gene match: 12.

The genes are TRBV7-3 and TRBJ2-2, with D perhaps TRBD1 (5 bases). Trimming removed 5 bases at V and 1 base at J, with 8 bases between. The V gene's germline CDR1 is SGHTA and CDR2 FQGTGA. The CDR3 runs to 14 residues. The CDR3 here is CASSPQGNTGELFF. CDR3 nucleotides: TGTGCCAGCAGCCCTCAGGGGAACACCGGGGAGCTGTTTTTT.

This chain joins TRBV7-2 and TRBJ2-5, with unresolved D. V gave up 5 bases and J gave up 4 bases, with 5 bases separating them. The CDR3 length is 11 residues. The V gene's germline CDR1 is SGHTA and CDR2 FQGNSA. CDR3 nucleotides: TGTGCCAGCAGCGCTAGAGAGACCCAGTACTTC. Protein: CASSARETQYF.

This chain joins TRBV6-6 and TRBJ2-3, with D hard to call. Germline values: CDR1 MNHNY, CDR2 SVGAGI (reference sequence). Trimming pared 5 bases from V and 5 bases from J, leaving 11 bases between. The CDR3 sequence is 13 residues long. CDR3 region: CASSTRAGDTQYF. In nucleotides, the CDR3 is TGTGCCAGCAGTACTCGGGCTGGAGATACGCAGTATTTT.

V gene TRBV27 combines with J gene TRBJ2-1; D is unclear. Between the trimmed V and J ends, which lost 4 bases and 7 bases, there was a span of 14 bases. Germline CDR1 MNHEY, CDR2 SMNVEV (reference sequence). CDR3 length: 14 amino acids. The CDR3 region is CASSSPIAQNEQFF. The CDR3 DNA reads TGTGCCAGCAGTTCCCCTATTGCGCAAAATGAGCAGTTCTTC.

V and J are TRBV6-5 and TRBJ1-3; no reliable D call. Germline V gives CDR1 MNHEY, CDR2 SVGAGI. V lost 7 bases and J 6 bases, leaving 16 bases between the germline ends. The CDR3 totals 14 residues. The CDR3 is CASTISRMSNTIYF. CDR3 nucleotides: TGTGCCAGCACCATTTCGCGGATGTCAAACACCATATATTTT.

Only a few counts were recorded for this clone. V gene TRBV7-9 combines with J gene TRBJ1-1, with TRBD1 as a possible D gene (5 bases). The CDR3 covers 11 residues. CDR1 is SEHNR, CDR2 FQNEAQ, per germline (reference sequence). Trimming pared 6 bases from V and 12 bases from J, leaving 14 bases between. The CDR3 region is CASRPDSFPFF. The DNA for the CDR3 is TGTGCCAGCAGACCTGACAGTTTCCCTTTCTTT.

The CDR3 nucleotides read TGTGCCGCCAGACTAGGGGGATCGGACTATGGCTACACCTTC. Its protein is CAARLGGSDYGYTF. The V call is TRBV6-6, the J call TRBJ1-2, with a weak D call TRBD1 (6 bases). Germline loops: CDR1 MNHNY, CDR2 SVGAGI (reference sequence). The length of the CDR3 is 14 residues. V gave up 11 bases and J gave up 3 bases, with 19 bases separating them.

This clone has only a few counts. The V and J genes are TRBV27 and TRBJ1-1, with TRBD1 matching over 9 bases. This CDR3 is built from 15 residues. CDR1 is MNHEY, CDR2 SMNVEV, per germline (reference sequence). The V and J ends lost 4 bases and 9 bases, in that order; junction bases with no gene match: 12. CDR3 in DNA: TGTGCCAGCAGTTCAACCCTCCCCGGACAGGGGAAAGCTTTCTTT. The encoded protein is CASSSTLPGQGKAFF.

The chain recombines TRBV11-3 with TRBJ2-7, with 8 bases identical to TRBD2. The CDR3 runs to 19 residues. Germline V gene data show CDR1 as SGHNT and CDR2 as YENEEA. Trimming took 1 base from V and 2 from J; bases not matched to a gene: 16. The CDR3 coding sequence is TGTGCCAGCAGCTTAGCTCTTTGGGGCGGGAGGATCCCTACCTACGAGCAGTACTTC. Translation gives CASSLALWGGRIPTYEQYF.

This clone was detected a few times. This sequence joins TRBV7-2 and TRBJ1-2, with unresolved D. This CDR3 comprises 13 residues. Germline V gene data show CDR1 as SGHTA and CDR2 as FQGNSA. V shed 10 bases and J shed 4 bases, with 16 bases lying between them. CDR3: CATNAGDFYGYTF. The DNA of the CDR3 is TGTGCCACCAACGCTGGGGATTTCTATGGCTACACCTTC.

This chain's CDR3 is CASRLQGSTEAFF. In DNA form, the CDR3 reads TGCGCCAGCAGATTACAGGGCTCCACTGAAGCTTTCTTT. The J gene is TRBJ1-1, the V gene TRBV5-1, with D tentatively TRBD1 (6 bases). Per germline, CDR1 SGHRS and CDR2 YFSETQ. This CDR3 is built from 13 residues. V was shortened by 5 bases and J by 4 bases, with 12 bases between the two germline ends.

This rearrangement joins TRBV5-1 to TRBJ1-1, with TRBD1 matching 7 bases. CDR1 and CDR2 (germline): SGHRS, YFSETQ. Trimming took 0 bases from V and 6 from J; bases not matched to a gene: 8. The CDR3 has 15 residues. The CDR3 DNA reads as TGCGCCAGCAGCTTGGAAGACAGGGTTGGAGCTGAAGCTTTCTTT. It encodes CASSLEDRVGAEAFF.

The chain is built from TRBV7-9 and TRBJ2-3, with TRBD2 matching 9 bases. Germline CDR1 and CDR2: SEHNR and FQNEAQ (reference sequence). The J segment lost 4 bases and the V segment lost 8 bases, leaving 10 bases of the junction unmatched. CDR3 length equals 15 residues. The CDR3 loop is CASQSREGIADTQYF. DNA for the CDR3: TGTGCCAGCCAGTCGCGGGAGGGCATCGCAGATACGCAGTATTTT.

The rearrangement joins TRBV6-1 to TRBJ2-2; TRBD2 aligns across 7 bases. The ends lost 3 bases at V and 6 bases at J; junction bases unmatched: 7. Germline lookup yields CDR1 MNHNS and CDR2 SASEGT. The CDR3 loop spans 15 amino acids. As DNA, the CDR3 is TGTGCCAGCAGTGAGACGTTTGGACTAGCCGGGGAGCTGTTTTTT. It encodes CASSETFGLAGELFF.

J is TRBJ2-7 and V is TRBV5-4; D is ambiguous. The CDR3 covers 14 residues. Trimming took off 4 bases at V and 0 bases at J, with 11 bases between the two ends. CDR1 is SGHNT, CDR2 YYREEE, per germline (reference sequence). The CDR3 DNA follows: TGTGCCAGCAGCCGTCAAGGCGTCTCCTACGAGCAGTACTTC. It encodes CASSRQGVSYEQYF.

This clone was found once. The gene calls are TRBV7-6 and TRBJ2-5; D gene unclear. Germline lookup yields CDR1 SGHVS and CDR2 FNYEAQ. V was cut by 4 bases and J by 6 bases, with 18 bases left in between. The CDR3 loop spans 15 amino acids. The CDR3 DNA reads TGTGCCAGCAGCTCCCGTGGCGGTGAGGTTCAGACCCAGTACTTC. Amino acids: CASSSRGGEVQTQYF.

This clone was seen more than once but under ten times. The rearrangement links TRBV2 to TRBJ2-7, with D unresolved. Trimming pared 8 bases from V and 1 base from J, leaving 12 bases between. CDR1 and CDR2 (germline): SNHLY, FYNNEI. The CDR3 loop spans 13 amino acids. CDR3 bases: TGTGCCAGCCATGCCTGGGGTTCCTACGAGCAGTACTTC. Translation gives CASHAWGSYEQYF.

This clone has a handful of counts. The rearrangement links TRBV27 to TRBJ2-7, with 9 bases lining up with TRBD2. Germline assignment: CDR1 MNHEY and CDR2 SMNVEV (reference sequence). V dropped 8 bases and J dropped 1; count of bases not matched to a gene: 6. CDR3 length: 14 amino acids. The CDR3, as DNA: TGTGCCAGCTCCGTGCTAGCGGGGTCCTACGAGCAGTACTTC. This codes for CASSVLAGSYEQYF.

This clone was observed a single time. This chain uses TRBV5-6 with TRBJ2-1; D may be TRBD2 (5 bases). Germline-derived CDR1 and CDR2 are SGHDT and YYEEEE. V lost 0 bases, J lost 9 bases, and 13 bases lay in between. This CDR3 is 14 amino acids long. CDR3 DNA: TGTGCCAGCAGCTTGGCTGGCGGCGCGGGTGAGCAGTTCTTC. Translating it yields CASSLAGGAGEQFF.

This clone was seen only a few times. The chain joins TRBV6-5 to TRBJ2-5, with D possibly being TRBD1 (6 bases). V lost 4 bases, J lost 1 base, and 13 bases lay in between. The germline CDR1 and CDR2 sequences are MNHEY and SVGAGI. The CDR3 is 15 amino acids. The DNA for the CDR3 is TGTGCCAGCAGTTCGTTTACAGGGAGCCAAGAGACCCAGTACTTC. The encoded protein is CASSSFTGSQETQYF.

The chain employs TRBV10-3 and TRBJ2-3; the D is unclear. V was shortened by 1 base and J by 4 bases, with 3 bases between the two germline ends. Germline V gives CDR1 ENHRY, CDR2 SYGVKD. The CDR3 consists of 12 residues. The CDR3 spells CAISEWADTQYF. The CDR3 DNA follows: TGTGCCATCAGTGAGTGGGCAGATACGCAGTATTTT.

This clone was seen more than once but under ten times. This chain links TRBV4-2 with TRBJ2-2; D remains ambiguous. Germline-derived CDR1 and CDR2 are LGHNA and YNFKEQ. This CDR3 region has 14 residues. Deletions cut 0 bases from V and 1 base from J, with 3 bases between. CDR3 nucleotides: TGTGCCAGCAGCCAAGATTGGAACACCGGGGAGCTGTTTTTT. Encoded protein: CASSQDWNTGELFF.

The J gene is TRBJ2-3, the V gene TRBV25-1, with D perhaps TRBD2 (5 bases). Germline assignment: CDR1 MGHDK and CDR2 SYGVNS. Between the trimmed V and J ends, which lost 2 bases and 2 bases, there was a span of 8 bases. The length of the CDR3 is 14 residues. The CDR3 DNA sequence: TGTGCCAGCAGTGAACCGGGATACACAGATACGCAGTATTTT. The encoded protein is CASSEPGYTDTQYF.

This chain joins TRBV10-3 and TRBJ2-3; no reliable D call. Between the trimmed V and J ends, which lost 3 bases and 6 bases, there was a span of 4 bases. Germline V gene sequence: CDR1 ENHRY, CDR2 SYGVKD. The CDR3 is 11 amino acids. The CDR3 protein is CAISESDTQYF. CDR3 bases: TGTGCCATCAGTGAAAGTGATACGCAGTATTTT.